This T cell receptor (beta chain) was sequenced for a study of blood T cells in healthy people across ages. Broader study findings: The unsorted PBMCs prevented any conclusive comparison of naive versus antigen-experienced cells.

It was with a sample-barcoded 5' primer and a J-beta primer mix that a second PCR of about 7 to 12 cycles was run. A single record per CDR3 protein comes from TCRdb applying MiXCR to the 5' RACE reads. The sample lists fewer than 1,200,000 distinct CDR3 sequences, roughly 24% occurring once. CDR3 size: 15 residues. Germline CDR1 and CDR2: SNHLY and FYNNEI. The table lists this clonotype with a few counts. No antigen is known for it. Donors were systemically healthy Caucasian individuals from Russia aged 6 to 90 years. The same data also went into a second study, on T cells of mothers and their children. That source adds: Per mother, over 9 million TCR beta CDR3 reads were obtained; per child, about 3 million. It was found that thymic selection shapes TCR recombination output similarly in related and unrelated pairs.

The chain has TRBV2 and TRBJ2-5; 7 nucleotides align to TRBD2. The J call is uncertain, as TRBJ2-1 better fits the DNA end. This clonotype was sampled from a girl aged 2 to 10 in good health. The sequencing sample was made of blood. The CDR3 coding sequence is TGTGCCAGCAGTGAGTTACTAGCGCTCCCAAATGAGCAGTTCTTC. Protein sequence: CASSELLALPNEQFF.